The TCR beta chain under discussion was sequenced for a study of T cell repertoires in cytomegalovirus infection. About the research overall: Based on public TCR beta signatures, there were indications of CMV infection and of a matching HLA type. Whole-study results and caveats: It was HLA-C-restricted CMV-specific TCR beta clonotypes that dominated the response ex vivo. Identification of carriers of CMV plus the relevant HLA was performed using cumulative public TCR beta family frequency.

The V and J ends lost 1 base and 11 bases respectively, with 15 bases between them. This CDR3 contains 14 residues. Looked up from germline, CDR1 is SGHRS and CDR2 is YFSETQ. MiXCR, run by TCRdb on the reads, gives a single entry per CDR3 protein. The sample holds fewer than 550,000 distinct CDR3 sequences, approximately 11% seen once. This clonotype was seen only a few times. Its antigen is unknown. The sequence was obtained from a human donor in good health (CMV status not recorded). Some clones in this sample may be carry-over from other donors' samples. Sequencing was done on a sample of PBMCs. The V and J genes are TRBV5-1 and TRBJ2-2; a weak D match, TRBD1 (6 bases). The CDR3 spells CASSLTSSGTELFF. The CDR3 DNA is TGCGCCAGCAGCTTGACGTCGTCAGGGACAGAGCTGTTTTTT. The complete variable domain, with remaining parts taken from reference TRBV5-1 and TRBJ2-2, reads KAGVTQTPRYLIKTRGQQVTLSCSPISGHRSVSWYQQTPGQGLQFLFEYFSETQRNKGNFPGRFSGRQFSNSRSEMNVSTLELGDSALYLCASSLTSSGTELFFGEGSRLTVL.